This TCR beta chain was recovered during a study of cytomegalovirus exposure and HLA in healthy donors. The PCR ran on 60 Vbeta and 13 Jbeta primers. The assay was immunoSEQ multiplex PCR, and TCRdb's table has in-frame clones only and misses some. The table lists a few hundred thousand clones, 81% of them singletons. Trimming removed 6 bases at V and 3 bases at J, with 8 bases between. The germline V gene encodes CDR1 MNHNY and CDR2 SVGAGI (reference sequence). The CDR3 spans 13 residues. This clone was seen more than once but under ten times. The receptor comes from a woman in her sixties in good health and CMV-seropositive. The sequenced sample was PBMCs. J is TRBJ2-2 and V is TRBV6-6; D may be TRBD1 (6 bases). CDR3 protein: CASRDRHTGELFF. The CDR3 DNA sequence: TGTGCCAGCAGGGACAGACACACCGGGGAGCTGTTTTTT.